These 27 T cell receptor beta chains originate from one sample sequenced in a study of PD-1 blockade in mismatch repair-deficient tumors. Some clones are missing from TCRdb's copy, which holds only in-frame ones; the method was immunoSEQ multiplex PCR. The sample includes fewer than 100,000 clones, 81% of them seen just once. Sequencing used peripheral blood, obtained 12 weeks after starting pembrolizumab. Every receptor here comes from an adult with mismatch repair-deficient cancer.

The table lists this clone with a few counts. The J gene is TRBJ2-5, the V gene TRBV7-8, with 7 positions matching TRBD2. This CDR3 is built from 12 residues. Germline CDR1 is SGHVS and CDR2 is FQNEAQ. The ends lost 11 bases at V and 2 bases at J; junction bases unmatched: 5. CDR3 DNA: TGTGCCGGAACTAGCGTGCAAGAGACCCAGTACTTC. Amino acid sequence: CAGTSVQETQYF.

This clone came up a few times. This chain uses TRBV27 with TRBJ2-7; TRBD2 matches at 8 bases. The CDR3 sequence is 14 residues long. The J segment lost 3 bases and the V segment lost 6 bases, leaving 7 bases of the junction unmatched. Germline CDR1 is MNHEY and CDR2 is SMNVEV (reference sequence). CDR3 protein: CASSLTGTSYEQYF. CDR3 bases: TGTGCCAGCAGCTTGACCGGGACTAGCTACGAGCAGTACTTC.

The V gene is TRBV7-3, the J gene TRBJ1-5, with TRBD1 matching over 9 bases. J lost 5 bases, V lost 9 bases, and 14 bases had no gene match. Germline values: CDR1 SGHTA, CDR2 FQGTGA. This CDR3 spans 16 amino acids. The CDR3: CASQDNGGQGYQPQHF. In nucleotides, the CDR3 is TGTGCCAGTCAAGATAACGGAGGACAGGGGTATCAGCCCCAGCATTTT.

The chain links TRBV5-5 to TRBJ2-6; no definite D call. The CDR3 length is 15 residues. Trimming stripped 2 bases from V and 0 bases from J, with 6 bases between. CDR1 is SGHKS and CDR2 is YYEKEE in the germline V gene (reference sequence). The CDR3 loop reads CASSFVPSGANVLTF. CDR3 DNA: TGTGCCAGCAGCTTTGTGCCCTCTGGGGCCAACGTCCTGACTTTC.

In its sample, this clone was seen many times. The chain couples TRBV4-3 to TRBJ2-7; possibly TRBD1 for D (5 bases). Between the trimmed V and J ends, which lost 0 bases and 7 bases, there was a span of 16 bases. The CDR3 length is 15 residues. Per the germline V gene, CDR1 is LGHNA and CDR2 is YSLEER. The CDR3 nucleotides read TGCGCCAGCAGCCAAGATCTAGGGGTTCGGCGAGAGCAGTACTTC. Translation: CASSQDLGVRREQYF.

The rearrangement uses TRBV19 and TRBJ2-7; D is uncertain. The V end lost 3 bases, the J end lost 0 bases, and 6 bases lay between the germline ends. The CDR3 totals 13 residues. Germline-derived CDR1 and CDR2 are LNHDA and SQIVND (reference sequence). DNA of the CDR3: TGTGCCAGTAGTATGGACCACTCCTACGAGCAGTACTTC. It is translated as CASSMDHSYEQYF. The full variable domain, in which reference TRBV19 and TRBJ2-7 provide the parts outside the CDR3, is DGGITQSPKYLFRKEGQNVTLSCEQNLNHDAMYWYRQDPGQGLRLIYYSQIVNDFQKGDIAEGYSVSREKKESFPLTVTSAQKNPTAFYLCASSMDHSYEQYFGPGTRLTVT.

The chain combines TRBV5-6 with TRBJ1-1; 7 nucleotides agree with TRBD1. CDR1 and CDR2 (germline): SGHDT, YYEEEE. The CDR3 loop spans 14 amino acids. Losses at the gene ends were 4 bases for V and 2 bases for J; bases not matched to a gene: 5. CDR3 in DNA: TGTGCCAGCAGCCCCTGGGACAGTAACACTGAAGCTTTCTTT. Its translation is CASSPWDSNTEAFF.

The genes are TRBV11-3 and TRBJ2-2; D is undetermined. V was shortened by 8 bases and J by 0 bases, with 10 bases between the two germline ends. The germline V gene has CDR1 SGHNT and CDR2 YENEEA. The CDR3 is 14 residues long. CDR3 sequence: CASAQGSNTGELFF. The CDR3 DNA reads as TGTGCCAGCGCACAAGGTTCGAACACCGGGGAGCTGTTTTTT.

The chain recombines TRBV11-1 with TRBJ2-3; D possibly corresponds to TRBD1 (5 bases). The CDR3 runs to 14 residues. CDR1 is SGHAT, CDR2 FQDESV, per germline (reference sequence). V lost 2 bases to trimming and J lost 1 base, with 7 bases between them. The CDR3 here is CASSLRRGTDTQYF. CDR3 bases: TGTGCCAGCAGCTTACGCAGGGGCACAGATACGCAGTATTTT.

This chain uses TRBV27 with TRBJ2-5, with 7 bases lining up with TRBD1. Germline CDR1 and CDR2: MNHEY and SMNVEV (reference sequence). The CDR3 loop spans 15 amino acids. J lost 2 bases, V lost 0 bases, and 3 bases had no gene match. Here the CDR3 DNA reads TGTGCCAGCAGTTTATCGGGACAGAGACAAGAGACCCAGTACTTC. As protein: CASSLSGQRQETQYF.

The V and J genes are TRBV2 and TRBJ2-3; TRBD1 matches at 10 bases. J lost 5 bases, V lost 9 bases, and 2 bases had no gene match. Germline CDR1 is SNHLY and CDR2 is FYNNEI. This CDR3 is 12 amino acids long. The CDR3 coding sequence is TGTGCCAGTAGGGACAGGGGAGATACGCAGTATTTT. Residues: CASRDRGDTQYF.

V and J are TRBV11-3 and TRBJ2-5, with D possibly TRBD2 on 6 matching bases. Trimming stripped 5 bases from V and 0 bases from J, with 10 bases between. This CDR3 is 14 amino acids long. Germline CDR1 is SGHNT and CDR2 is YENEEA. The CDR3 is CASSPREYQETQYF. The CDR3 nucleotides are TGTGCCAGCAGCCCCCGGGAGTACCAAGAGACCCAGTACTTC.

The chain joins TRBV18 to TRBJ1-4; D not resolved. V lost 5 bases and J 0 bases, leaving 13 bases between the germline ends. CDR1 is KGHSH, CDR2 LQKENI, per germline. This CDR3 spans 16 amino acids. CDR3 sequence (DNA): TGTGCCAGCTCAAAACTGTCCCATTCAACTAATGAAAAACTGTTTTTT. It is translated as CASSKLSHSTNEKLFF. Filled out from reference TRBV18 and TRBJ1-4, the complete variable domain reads NAGVMQNPRHLVRRRGQEARLRCSPMKGHSHVYWYRQLPEEGLKFMVYLQKENIIDESGMPKERFSAEFPKEGPSILRIQQVVRGDSAAYFCASSKLSHSTNEKLFFGSGTQLSVL.

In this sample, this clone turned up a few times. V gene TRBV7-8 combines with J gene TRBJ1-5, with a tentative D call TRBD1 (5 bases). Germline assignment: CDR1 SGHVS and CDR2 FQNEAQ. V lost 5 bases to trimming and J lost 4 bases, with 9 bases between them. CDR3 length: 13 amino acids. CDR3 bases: TGTGCCAGCAGCCGGGACTCTAATCAGCCCCAGCATTTT. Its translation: CASSRDSNQPQHF.

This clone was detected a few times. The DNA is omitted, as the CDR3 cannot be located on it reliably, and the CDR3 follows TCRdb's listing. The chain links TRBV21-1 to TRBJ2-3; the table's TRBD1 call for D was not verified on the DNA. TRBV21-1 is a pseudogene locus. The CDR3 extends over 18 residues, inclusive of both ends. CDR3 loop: CASSIVGPGATVPDTQYF.

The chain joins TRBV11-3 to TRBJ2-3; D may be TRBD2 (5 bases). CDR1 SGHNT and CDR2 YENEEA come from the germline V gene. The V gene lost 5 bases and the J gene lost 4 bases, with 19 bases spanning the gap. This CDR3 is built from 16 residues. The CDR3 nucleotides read TGTGCCAGCAGCGTTTTCCGGGGAGCGGCGGCAGATACGCAGTATTTT. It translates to CASSVFRGAAADTQYF.

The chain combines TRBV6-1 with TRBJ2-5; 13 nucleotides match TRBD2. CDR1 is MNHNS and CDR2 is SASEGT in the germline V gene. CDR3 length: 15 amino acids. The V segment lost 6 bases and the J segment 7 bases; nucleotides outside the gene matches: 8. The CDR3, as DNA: TGTGCCAGCAGGAGACTAGCGGGAGGTCAATGGACCCAGTACTTC. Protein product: CASRRLAGGQWTQYF.

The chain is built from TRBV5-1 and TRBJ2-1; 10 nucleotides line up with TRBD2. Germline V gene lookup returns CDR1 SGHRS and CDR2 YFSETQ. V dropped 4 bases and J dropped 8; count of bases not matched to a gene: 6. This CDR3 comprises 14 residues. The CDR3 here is CASSAEREGHEQFF. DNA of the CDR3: TGCGCCAGCAGCGCCGAGCGGGAGGGCCATGAGCAGTTCTTC.

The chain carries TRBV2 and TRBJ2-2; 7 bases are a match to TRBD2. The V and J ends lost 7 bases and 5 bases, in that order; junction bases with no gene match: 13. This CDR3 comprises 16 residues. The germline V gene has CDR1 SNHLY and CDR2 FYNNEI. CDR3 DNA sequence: TGTGCCAGCACCCCGGGGCGACTAGCAGGGACCGGGGAGCTGTTTTTT. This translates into CASTPGRLAGTGELFF.

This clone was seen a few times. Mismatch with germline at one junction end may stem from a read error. The CDR3 loop reads CASSLEGLAGALHF. In DNA, the CDR3 is TGTGCCAGCAGCTTAGAGGGACTAGCGGGAGCCCTCCACTTC. This sequence joins TRBV11-3 and TRBJ2-7; the match to TRBD2 covers 14 bases. This CDR3 spans 14 amino acids. Germline V gene lookup returns CDR1 SGHNT and CDR2 YENEEA.

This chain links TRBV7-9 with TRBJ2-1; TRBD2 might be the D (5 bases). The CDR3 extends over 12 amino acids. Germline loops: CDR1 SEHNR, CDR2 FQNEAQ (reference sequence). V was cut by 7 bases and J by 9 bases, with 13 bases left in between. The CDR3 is CASTREGGEQFF. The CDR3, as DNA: TGTGCCAGCACCCGCGAGGGTGGTGAGCAGTTCTTC.

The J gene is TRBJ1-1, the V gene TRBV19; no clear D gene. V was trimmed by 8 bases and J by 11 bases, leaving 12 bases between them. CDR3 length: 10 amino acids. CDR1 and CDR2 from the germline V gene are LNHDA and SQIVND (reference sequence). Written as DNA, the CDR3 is TGTGCCAGTCACGGGTCCCATGCTTTCTTT. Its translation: CASHGSHAFF. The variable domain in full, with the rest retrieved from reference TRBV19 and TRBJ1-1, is DGGITQSPKYLFRKEGQNVTLSCEQNLNHDAMYWYRQDPGQGLRLIYYSQIVNDFQKGDIAEGYSVSREKKESFPLTVTSAQKNPTAFYLCASHGSHAFFGQGTRLTVV.

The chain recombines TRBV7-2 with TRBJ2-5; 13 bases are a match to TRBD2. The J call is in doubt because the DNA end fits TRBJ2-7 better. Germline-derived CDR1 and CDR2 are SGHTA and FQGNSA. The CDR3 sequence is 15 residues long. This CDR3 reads CASSIGLAGVAEQYF. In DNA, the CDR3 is TGTGCCAGCAGCATAGGACTAGCGGGAGTGGCCGAGCAGTACTTC.

The CDR3 nucleotides read TGTGCCAGCAGCTTAGCGTTTTATCTGGGAAGGGGTAATGAAAAACTGTTTTTT. Its translation: CASSLAFYLGRGNEKLFF. J is TRBJ1-4 and V is TRBV7-9; D is possibly TRBD1 (5 bases). Between the trimmed V and J ends, which lost 0 bases and 4 bases, there was a span of 18 bases. This CDR3 has 18 amino acids. CDR1 is SEHNR, CDR2 FQNEAQ, per germline (reference sequence).

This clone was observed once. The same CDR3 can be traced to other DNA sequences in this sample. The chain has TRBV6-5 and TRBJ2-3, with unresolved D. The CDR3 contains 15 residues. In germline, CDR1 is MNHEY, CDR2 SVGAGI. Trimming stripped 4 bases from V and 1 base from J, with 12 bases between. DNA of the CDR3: TGTGCCAGCAGTTCGTCGAGTGGGGGCACAGATACGCAGTATTTT. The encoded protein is CASSSSSGGTDTQYF.

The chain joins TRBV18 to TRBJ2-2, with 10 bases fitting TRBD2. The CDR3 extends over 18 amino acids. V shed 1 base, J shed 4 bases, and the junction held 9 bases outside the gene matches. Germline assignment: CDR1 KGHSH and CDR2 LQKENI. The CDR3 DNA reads TGTGCCAGCTCACCACGAGGTAGCGGGAGGCCTGGCACCGGGGAGCTGTTTTTT. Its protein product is CASSPRGSGRPGTGELFF. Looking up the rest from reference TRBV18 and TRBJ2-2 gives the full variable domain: NAGVMQNPRHLVRRRGQEARLRCSPMKGHSHVYWYRQLPEEGLKFMVYLQKENIIDESGMPKERFSAEFPKEGPSILRIQQVVRGDSAAYFCASSPRGSGRPGTGELFFGEGSRLTVL.

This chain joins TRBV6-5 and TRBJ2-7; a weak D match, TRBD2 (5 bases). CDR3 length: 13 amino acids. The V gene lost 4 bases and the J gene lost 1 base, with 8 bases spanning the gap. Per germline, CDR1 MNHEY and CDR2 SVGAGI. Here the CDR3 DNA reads TGTGCCAGCAGTTTCGGCGGGTCCTACGAGCAGTACTTC. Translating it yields CASSFGGSYEQYF.